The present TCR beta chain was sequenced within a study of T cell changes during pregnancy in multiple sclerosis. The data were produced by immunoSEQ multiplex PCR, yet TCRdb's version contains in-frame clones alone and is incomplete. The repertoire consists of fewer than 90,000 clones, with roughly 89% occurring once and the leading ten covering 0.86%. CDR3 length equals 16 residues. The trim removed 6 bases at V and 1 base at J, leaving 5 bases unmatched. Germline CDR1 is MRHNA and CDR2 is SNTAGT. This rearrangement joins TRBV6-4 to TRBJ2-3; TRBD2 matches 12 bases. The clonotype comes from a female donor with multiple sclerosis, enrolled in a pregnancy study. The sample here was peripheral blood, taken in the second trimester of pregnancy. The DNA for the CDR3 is TGTGCCAGCAGCCCTAGCGGGGGGGCCGGCACAGATACGCAGTATTTT. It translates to CASSPSGGAGTDTQYF.